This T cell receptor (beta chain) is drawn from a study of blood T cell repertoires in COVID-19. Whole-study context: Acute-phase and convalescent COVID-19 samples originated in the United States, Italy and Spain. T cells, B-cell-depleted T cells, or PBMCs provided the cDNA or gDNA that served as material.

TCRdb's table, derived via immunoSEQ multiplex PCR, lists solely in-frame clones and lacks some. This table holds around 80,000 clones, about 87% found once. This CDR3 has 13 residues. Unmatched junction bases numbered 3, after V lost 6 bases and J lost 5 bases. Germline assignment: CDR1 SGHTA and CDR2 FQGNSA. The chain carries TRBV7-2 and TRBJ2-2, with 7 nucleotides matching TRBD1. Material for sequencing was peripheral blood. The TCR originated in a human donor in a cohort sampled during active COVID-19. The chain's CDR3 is CASSDRVTGELFF. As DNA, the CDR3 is TGTGCCAGCAGTGACAGGGTTACCGGGGAGCTGTTTTTT.